This T cell receptor beta chain derives from a study of tumor-infiltrating lymphocytes in primary liver carcinoma. Germline V gene lookup returns CDR1 MDHEN and CDR2 SYDVKM. V shed 4 bases, J shed 1 base, and the junction held 13 bases outside the gene matches. There are 18 residues in the CDR3. A constant-region primer primed TCR beta cDNA synthesis from 500 ng of total RNA. ARM-PCR was slightly modified, and three nested multiplex PCR rounds with it gave rise to the TCR beta libraries. The first two PCR rounds used TRBV1-TRBV30 primers with a Cbeta primer, around 10 cycles each. Each CDR3 protein is one row after TCRdb ran MiXCR on the multiplex PCR reads. The repertoire has under 110,000 distinct CDR3 sequences, about 62% of them found once; the top ten carry 10% to 15%. Co-extraction of both nucleic acids (RNA and DNA) used about 17-31 mg of unsorted bulk tissue.

The specimen sequenced was liver tumor tissue from sampling region 2. Regarding subset: tumor region T2, inferior pole. This TCR derives from a woman aged 55-75 years with primary liver carcinoma and hepatitis B virus infection. The chain carries TRBV28 and TRBJ1-2, with 9 bases identical to TRBD1. This chain's CDR3 is CASSSSGTGPYDNYGYTF. CDR3 nucleotide sequence: TGTGCCAGCAGTTCCTCCGGGACAGGGCCCTATGATAACTATGGCTACACCTTC.